This T cell receptor beta chain is from a study of PD-1 blockade in classical Hodgkin lymphoma. Study results and caveats: Lower baseline TCR diversity marked trial partial responders and progressors. Relapsed/refractory patients reportedly had lower baseline diversity than newly diagnosed patients. Nothing has yet pinned down what causes the repertoire differences, possibly disease activity or prior therapy.

Method: immunoSEQ multiplex PCR; TCRdb's copy keeps in-frame clones and lacks some. The sample consists of about 21,000 clones, roughly two thirds of them appearing once. All the patients suffered relapse after autologous stem cell transplantation, and brentuximab vedotin exposure differed. Notes on this clone: Its antigen is unidentified.

The material sequenced was peripheral blood mononuclear cells (PBMCs), taken at baseline. The sequence derives from a human donor with classical Hodgkin lymphoma.

CDR3 sequence reads: CASSFGGTAGGVEKLFF. The CDR3 DNA reads as TGTGCCAGCAGTTTCGGCGGGACAGCGGGGGGAGTTGAAAAACTGTTTTTT. The chain recombines TRBV28 with TRBJ1-4, with 7 bases that match TRBD1. There are 17 residues in the CDR3. Trimming cost V 3 bases and J 7 bases; bases outside gene matches: 14. CDR1 is MDHEN, CDR2 SYDVKM, per germline.